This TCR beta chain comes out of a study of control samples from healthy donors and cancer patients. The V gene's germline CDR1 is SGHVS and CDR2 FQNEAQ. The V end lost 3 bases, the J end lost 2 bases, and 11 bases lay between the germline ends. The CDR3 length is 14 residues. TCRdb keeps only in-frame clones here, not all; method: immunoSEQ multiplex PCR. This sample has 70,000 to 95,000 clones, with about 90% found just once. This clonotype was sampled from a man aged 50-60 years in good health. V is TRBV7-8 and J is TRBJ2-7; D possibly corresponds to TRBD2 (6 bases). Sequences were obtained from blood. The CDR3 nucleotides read TGTGCCAGCAGCTTGGCGGACTACGCCTACGAGCAGTACTTC. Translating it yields CASSLADYAYEQYF.